This T cell receptor (beta chain) stems from a study of blood T cell repertoires in COVID-19. At the level of the study: Samples representing acute and convalescent COVID-19 were sourced from the United States, Italy and Spain. T cells, B-cell-depleted T cells, or PBMCs supplied cDNA or gDNA.

Sequencing was performed with immunoSEQ multiplex PCR; in TCRdb, only in-frame clones are kept and a portion is missing. The data show about 200,000 clones, with approximately 80% seen just once and approximately 6.9% held by the top ten. The CDR3 runs to 14 residues. Trimming removed 4 bases from V and 0 bases from J, with 10 bases in between. CDR1 and CDR2 from the germline V gene are ENHRY and SYGVKD. This sequence was found in a human donor with acute or convalescent COVID-19. The donor label of this sample is uncertain. The rearrangement uses TRBV10-3 and TRBJ2-7; D gene unclear. Sequences were obtained from peripheral blood. This CDR3 is CAISVAASSYEQYF. In nucleotides, the CDR3 is TGTGCCATCAGTGTGGCCGCAAGCTCCTACGAGCAGTACTTC.